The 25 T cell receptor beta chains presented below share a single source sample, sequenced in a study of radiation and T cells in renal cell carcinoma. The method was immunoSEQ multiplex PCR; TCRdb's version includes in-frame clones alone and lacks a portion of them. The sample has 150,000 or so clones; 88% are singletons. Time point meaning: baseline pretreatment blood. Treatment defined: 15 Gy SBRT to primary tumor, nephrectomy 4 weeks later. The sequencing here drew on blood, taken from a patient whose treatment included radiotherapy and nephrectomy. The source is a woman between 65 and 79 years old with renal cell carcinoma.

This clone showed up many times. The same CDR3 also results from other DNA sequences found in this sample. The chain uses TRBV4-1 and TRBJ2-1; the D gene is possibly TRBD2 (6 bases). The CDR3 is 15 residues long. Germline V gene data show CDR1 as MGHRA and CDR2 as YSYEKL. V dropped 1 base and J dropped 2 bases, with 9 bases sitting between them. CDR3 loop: CASSQVRTTYNEQFF. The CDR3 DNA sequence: TGCGCCAGCAGCCAAGTCAGGACTACCTACAATGAGCAGTTCTTC.

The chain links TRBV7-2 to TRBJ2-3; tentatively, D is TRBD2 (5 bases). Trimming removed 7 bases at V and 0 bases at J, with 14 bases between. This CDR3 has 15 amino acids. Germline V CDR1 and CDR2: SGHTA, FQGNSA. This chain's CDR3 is CASTPGGGSTDTQYF. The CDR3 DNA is TGTGCCAGCACCCCCGGAGGAGGTAGCACAGATACGCAGTATTTT.

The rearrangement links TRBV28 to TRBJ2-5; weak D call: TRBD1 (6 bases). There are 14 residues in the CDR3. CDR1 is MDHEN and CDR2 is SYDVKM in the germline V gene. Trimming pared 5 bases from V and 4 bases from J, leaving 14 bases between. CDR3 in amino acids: CASSLQGYGETQYF. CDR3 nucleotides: TGTGCCAGCAGTCTTCAGGGGTATGGAGAGACCCAGTACTTC.

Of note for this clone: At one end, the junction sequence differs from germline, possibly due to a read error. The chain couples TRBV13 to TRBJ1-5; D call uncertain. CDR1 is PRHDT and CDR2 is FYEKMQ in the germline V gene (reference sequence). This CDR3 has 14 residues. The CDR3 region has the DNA TGTGCCAGCAGCCTAGGTCAAAACAATCAGCCCCAGCATTTT. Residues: CASSLGQNNQPQHF.

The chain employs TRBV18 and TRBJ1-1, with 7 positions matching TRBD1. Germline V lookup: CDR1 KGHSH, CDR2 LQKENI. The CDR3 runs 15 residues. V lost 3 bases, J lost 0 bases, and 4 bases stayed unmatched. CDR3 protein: CASSPGGQLNTEAFF. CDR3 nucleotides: TGTGCCAGCTCACCCGGGGGACAGCTGAACACTGAAGCTTTCTTT.

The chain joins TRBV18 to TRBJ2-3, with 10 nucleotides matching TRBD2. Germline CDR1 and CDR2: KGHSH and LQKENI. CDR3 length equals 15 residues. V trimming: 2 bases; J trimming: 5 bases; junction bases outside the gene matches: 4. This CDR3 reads CASSPTSGDLDTQYF. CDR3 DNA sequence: TGTGCCAGCTCACCAACTAGCGGGGACCTAGATACGCAGTATTTT.

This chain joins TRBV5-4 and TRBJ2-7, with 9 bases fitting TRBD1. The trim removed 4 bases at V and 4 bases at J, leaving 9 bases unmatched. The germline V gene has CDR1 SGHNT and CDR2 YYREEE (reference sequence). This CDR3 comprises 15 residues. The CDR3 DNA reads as TGTGCCAGCAGCACCGGGACAGGGCCCGTGTACGAGCAGTACTTC. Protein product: CASSTGTGPVYEQYF. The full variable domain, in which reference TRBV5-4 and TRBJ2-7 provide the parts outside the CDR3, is ETGVTQSPTHLIKTRGQQVTLRCSSQSGHNTVSWYQQALGQGPQFIFQYYREEENGRGNFPPRFSGLQFPNYSSELNVNALELDDSALYLCASSTGTGPVYEQYFGPGTRLTVT.

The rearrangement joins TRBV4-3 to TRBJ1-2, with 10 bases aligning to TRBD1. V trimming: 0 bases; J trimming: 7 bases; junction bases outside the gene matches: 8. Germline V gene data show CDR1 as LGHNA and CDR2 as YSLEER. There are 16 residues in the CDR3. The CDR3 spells CASSQDLRQGARGYTF. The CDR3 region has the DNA TGCGCCAGCAGCCAAGATTTAAGACAGGGGGCGCGTGGCTACACCTTC.

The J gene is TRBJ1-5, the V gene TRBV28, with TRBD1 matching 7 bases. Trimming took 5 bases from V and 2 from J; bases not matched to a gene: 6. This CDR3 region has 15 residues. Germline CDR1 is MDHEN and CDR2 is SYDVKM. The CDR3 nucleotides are TGTGCCAGCAGTCACAGACAGGGCGGCAATCAGCCCCAGCATTTT. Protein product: CASSHRQGGNQPQHF.

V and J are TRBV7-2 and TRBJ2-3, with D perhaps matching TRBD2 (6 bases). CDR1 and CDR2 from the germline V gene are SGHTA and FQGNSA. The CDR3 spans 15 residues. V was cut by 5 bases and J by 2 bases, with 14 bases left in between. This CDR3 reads CASSNRGGATDTQYF. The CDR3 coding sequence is TGTGCCAGCAGCAACCGGGGCGGGGCCACAGATACGCAGTATTTT.

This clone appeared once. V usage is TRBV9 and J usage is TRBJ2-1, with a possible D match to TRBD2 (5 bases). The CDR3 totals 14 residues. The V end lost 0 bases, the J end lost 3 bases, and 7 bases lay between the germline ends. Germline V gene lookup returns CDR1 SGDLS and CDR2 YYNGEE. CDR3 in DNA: TGTGCCAGCAGCGTAGGAGGGATCTACAATGAGCAGTTCTTC. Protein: CASSVGGIYNEQFF. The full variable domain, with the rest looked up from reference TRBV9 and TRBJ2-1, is DSGVTQTPKHLITATGQRVTLRCSPRSGDLSVYWYQQSLDQGLQFLIQYYNGEERAKGNILERFSAQQFPDLHSELNLSSLELGDSALYFCASSVGGIYNEQFFGPGTRLTVL.

This CDR3 is CAWSSGANVLTF. In DNA form, the CDR3 reads TGTGCCTGGTCCTCTGGGGCCAACGTCCTGACTTTC. V usage is TRBV30 and J usage is TRBJ2-6; D is undetermined. Trimming left V 5 bases short and J 0 bases short, with 2 bases between. The germline CDR1 and CDR2 sequences are GTSNPN and SVGIG (reference sequence). The CDR3 runs 12 residues. The full variable domain, completed using reference TRBV30 and TRBJ2-6, is SQTIHQWPATLVQPVGSPLSLECTVEGTSNPNLYWYRQAAGRGLQLLFYSVGIGQISSEVPQNLSASRPQDRQFILSSKKLLLSDSGFYLCAWSSGANVLTFGAGSRLTVL.

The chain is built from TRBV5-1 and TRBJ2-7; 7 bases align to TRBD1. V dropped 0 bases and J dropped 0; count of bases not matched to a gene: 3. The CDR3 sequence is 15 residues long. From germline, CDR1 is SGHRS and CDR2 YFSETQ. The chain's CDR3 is CASSLGGTVSYEQYF. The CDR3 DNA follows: TGCGCCAGCAGCTTGGGGGGGACAGTCTCCTACGAGCAGTACTTC.

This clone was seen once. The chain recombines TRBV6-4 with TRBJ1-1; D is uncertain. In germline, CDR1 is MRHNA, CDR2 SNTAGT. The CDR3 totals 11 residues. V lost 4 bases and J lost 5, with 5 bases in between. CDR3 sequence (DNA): TGTGCCAGCAGTGCGGGGACTGAAGCTTTCTTT. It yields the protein CASSAGTEAFF.

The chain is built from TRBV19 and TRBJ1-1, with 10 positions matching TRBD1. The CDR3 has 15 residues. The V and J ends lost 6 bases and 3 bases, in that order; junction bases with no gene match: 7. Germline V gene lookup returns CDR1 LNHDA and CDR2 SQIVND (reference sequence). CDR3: CASRTTGGGYTEAFF. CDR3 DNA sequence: TGTGCCAGTAGGACGACAGGGGGCGGATACACTGAAGCTTTCTTT.

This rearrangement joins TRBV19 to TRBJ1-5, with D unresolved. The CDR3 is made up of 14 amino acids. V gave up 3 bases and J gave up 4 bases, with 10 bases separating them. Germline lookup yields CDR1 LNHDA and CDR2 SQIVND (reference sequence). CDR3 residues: CASSMSHLNQPQHF. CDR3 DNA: TGTGCCAGTAGTATGAGTCACCTTAATCAGCCCCAGCATTTT.

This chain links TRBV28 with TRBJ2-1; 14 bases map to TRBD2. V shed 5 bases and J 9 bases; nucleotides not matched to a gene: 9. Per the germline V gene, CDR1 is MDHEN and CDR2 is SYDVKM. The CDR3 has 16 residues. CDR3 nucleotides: TGTGCCAGCAGTCACATAGGACTAGCGGGGGGTGGTGAGCAGTTCTTC. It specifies CASSHIGLAGGGEQFF.

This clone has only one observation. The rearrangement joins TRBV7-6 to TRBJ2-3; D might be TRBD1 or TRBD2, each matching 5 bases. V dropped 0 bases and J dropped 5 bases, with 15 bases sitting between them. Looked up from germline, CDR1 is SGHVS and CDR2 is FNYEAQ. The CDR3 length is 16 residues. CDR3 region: CASSLAAYGAGDTQYF. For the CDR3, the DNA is TGTGCCAGCAGCTTAGCAGCCTACGGGGCTGGAGATACGCAGTATTTT.

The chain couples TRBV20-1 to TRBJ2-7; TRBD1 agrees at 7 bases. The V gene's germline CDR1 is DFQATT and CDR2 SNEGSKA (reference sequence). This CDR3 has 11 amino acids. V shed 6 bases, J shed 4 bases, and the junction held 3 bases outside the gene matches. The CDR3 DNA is TGCAGTGCCAAGACAGGGTACGAGCAGTACTTC. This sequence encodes CSAKTGYEQYF.

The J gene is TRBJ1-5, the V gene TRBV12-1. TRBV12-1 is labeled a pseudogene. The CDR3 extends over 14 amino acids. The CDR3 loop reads CASSFMRINQPQHF. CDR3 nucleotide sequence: TGTGCCAGCAGCTTTATGCGGATCAATCAGCCCCAGCATTTT.

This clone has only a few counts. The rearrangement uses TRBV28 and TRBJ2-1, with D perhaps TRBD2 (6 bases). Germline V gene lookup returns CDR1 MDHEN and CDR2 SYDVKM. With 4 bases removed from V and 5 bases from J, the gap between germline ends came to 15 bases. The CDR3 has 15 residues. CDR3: CASSSAGTSNNEQFF. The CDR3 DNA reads TGTGCCAGCAGTTCTGCAGGGACTTCCAACAATGAGCAGTTCTTC.

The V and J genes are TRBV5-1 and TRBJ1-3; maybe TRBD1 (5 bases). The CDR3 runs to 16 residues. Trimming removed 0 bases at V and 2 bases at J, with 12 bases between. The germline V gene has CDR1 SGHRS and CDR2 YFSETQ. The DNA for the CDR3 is TGCGCCAGCAGCTTGGCCGGAGTAGGGGCTGGAAACACCATATATTTT. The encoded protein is CASSLAGVGAGNTIYF.

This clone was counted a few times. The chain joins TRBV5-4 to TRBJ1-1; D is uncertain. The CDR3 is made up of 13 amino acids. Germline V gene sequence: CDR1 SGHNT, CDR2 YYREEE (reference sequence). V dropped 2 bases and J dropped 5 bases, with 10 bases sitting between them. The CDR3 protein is CASSLRWETEAFF. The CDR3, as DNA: TGTGCCAGCAGCTTAAGGTGGGAGACTGAAGCTTTCTTT.

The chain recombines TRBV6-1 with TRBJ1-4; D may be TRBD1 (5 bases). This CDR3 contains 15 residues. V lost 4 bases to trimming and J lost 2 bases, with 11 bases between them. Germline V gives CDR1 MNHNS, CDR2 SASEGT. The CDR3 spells CASSVPGFTNEKLFF. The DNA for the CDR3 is TGTGCCAGCAGTGTACCAGGGTTCACTAATGAAAAACTGTTTTTT.

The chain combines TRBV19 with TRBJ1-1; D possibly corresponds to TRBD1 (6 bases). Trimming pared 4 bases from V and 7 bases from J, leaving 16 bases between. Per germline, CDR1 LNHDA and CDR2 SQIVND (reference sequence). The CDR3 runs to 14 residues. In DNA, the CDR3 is TGTGCCAGTAGTAGTACGGACAGCCGGAATGAAGCTTTCTTT. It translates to CASSSTDSRNEAFF.